One and the same sample provided the 8 T cell receptor beta chains below, sequenced in a study of cytomegalovirus exposure and HLA in healthy donors. Profiled with immunoSEQ multiplex PCR; TCRdb holds only in-frame clones, not every one. The data contain 97,000 or so clones, 87% of them singletons. Sequencing used PBMCs. The source of these receptors is a man younger than 35 in good health and CMV-seropositive.

The genes are TRBV27 and TRBJ2-1, with 10 bases fitting TRBD2. The V gene end was trimmed by 5 bases and the J gene end by 9 bases; junction bases not matched to a gene: 10. This CDR3 region has 15 residues. Germline CDR1 MNHEY, CDR2 SMNVEV (reference sequence). The CDR3 DNA is TGTGCCAGCAGTCATAAAGCGGGGGGGCCCGGTGAGCAGTTCTTC. It specifies CASSHKAGGPGEQFF.

The V gene is TRBV7-9, the J gene TRBJ2-3, with D unresolved. The CDR3 covers 14 residues. Trimming took 1 base from V and 3 from J, leaving 8 bases between them. The germline V gene has CDR1 SEHNR and CDR2 FQNEAQ (reference sequence). CDR3 DNA: TGTGCCAGCAGCTTAGTCTCAACAACAGATACGCAGTATTTT. Its protein is CASSLVSTTDTQYF.

This clone appeared a few times. This chain joins TRBV10-3 and TRBJ2-5; 8 bases are a match to TRBD2. The CDR3 has 15 residues. V was pared by 8 bases and J by 5 bases, with 13 bases of the junction left unmatched. CDR1 ENHRY and CDR2 SYGVKD come from the germline V gene. CDR3 bases: TGTGCCATCCGGGGAAGCGGGGGCATAGTGGAGACCCAGTACTTC. Translating gives CAIRGSGGIVETQYF.

This sequence joins TRBV5-6 and TRBJ1-1; D is unresolved. Germline V CDR1 and CDR2: SGHDT, YYEEEE. This CDR3 spans 14 amino acids. Trimming removed 0 bases from V and 0 bases from J, with 6 bases in between. The CDR3 reads CASSLDRLNTEAFF. The CDR3, as DNA: TGTGCCAGCAGCTTGGACAGACTGAACACTGAAGCTTTCTTT.

The chain joins TRBV6-5 to TRBJ2-1; 7 nucleotides match TRBD1. The V segment lost 2 bases and the J segment 2 bases; nucleotides outside the gene matches: 6. Germline V lookup: CDR1 MNHEY, CDR2 SVGAGI. The length of the CDR3 is 16 residues. The CDR3 bases are TGTGCCAGCAGTTACGACCGGGACAGAACCTACAATGAGCAGTTCTTC. Its protein is CASSYDRDRTYNEQFF.

This sequence joins TRBV7-2 and TRBJ1-2; a weak D match, TRBD1 (5 bases). V lost 5 bases, J lost 1 base, and 8 bases lay in between. The CDR3 contains 13 residues. In germline, CDR1 is SGHTA, CDR2 FQGNSA. This CDR3 reads CASSPDNNYGYTF. In nucleotides, the CDR3 is TGTGCCAGCAGCCCGGACAATAACTATGGCTACACCTTC.

As concerns this clone: In the same sample, other DNA sequences code for this CDR3. This chain connects TRBV5-4 to TRBJ2-7, with 8 bases aligning to TRBD2. Germline assignment: CDR1 SGHNT and CDR2 YYREEE (reference sequence). The CDR3 has 14 amino acids. Unmatched junction bases numbered 1, after V lost 2 bases and J lost 0 bases. CDR3 bases: TGTGCCAGCAGCTTAGCGGGGGACTCCTACGAGCAGTACTTC. This encodes CASSLAGDSYEQYF.

The chain has TRBV2 and TRBJ1-2; D not certain. V lost 7 bases to trimming and J lost 0 bases, with 9 bases between them. The CDR3 has 13 residues. Germline assignment: CDR1 SNHLY and CDR2 FYNNEI. In nucleotides, the CDR3 is TGTGCCAGCAATCGGGAAACTAACTATGGCTACACCTTC. Its protein product is CASNRETNYGYTF.